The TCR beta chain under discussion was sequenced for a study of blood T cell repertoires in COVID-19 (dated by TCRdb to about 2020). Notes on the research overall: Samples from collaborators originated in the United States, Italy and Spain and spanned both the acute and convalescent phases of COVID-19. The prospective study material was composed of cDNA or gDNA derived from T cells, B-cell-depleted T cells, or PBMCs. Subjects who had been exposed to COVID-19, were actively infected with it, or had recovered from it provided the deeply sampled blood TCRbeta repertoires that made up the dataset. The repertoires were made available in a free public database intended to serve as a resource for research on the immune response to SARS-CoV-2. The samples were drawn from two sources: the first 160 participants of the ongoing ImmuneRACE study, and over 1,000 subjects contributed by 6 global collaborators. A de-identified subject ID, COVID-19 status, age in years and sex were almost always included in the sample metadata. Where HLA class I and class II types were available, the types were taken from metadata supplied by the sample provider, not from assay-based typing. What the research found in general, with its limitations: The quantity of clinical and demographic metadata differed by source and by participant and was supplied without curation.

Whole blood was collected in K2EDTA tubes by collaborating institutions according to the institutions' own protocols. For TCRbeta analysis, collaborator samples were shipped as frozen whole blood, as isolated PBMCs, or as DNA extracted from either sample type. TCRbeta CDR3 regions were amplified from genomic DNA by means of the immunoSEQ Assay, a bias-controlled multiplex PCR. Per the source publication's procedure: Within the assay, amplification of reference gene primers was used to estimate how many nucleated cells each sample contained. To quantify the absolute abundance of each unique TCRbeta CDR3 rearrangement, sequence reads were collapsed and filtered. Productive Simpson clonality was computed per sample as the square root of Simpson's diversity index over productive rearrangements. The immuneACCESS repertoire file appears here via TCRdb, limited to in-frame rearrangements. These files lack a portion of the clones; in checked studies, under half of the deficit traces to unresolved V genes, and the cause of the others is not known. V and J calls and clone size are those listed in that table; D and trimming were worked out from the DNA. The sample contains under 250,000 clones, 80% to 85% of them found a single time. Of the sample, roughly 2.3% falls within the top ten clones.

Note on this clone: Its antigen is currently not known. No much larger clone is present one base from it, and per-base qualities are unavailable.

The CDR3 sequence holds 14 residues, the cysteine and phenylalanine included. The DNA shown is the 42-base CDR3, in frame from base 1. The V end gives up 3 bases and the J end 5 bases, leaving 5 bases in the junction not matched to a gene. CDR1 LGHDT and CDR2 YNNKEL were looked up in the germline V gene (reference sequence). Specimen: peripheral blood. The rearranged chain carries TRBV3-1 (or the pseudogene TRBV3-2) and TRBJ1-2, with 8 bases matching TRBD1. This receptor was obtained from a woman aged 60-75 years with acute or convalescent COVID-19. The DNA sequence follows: TGTGCCAGCAGCCATAGACAGGGGAATTATGGCTACACCTTC. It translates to CASSHRQGNYGYTF.